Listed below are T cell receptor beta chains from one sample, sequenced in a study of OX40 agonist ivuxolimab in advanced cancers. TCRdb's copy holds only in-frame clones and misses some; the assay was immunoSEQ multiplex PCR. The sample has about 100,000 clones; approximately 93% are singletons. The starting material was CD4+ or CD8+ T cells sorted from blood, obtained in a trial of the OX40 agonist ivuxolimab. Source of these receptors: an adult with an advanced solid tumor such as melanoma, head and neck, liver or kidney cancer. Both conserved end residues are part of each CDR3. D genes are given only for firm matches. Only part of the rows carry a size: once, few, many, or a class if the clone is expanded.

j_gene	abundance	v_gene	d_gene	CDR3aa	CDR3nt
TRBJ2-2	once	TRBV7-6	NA	CASSLRYTGELFF	TGTGCCAGCAGCTTGAGATACACCGGGGAGCTGTTTTTT
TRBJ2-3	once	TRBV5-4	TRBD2	CASSFGKGLVAGVTDTQYF	TGTGCCAGCAGCTTCGGCAAGGGGTTGGTAGCGGGGGTCACAGATACGCAGTATTTT
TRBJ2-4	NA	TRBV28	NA	CASSLVGGQKNIQYF	TGTGCCAGCAGCCTTGTCGGGGGACAGAAAAACATTCAGTACTTC
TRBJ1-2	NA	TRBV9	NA	CASSRQGTPNYGYTF	TGTGCCAGCAGCAGGCAGGGCACCCCTAACTATGGCTACACCTTC
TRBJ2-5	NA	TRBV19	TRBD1	CASSIAGGFGTQYF	TGTGCCAGTAGTATAGCAGGGGGCTTCGGGACCCAGTACTTC
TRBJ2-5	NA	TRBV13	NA	CASSPTDGTQYF	TGTGCCAGCAGCCCCACGGATGGGACCCAGTACTTC
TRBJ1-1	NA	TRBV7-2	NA	CASSLPGGSEAFF	TGTGCCAGCAGCTTACCGGGCGGATCCGAAGCTTTCTTT
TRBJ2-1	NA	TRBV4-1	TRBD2	CASSHPIAGGAYNEQFF	TGCGCCAGCAGCCACCCTATAGCGGGGGGCGCCTACAATGAGCAGTTCTTC
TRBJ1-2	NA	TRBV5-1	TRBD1	CASSPDRGSGGYTF	TGCGCCAGCAGCCCGGACAGGGGTTCGGGCGGCTACACCTTC
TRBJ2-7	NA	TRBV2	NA	CASIEQGAGEQYF	TGTGCCAGCATCGAGCAGGGAGCCGGTGAGCAGTACTTC
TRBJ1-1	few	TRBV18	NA	CASSPLGQPEEAFF	TGTGCCAGCTCACCACTGGGGCAGCCCGAGGAGGCTTTCTTT
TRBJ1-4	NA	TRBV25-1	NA	CASSDSAGLTNEKLFF	TGTGCCAGCAGTGACAGTGCAGGGCTCACGAATGAAAAACTGTTTTTT
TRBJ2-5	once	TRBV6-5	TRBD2	CASSYGTSGISETQYF	TGTGCCAGCAGTTACGGGACTAGCGGGATTTCAGAGACCCAGTACTTC
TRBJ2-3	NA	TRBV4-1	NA	CASSPEGGSETDTQYF	TGCGCCAGCAGCCCAGAGGGGGGATCCGAGACAGATACGCAGTATTTT
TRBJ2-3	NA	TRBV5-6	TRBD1	CASSPLGQGWGTDTQYF	TGTGCCAGCAGCCCTCTGGGACAGGGCTGGGGCACAGATACGCAGTATTTT
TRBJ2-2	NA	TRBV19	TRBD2	CASSPIAGVNPLMNTGELFF	TGTGCCAGTAGTCCTATAGCGGGAGTCAATCCCCTGATGAACACCGGGGAGCTGTTTTTT
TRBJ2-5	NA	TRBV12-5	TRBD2	CASAPGLAGQETQYF	TGTGCTAGTGCCCCAGGACTAGCGGGGCAAGAGACCCAGTACTTC
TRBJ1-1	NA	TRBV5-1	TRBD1	CASSLEGANTEAFF	TGCGCCAGCAGCTTGGAGGGGGCGAACACTGAAGCTTTCTTT
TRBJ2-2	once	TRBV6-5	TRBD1	CASRYWGQRNTGELFF	TGTGCCAGCAGATACTGGGGACAGAGAAACACCGGGGAGCTGTTTTTT